What follows is one T cell receptor (beta chain) and its context. Its antigen is undetermined. This record comes from a study of CD8 T cells in Susac syndrome. Whole-study findings and limits: The study acknowledged a relatively small number of individuals in its TCR sequencing and HLA analysis.

Random hexamers primed reverse transcription of about 0.45 to 1 ug RNA. By means of immunoSEQ multiplex PCR, TCR beta CDR3 spanning 54 Vbeta and 13 Jbeta underwent amplification. A single record per CDR3 protein comes from TCRdb applying MiXCR to the immunoSEQ multiplex PCR reads. The table records some 260,000 distinct CDR3 sequences, about 94% of them present only once. TEMRA cells were FACS-enriched, unlike CD8+ and CD4+ T cells, which were negatively isolated. The CDR3 sequence is 14 residues long. Between the trimmed V and J ends, which lost 6 bases and 0 bases, there was a span of 11 bases. Germline V CDR1 and CDR2: SEHNR, FQNEAQ (reference sequence).

The V call is TRBV7-9, the J call TRBJ1-2, with D uncertain. The sample was CD4+ T cells from PBMCs. The sequence came from a human donor with multiple sclerosis. The CDR3 spells CASSVLVANYGYTF. The CDR3 nucleotides read TGTGCCAGCAGTGTCCTGGTGGCTAACTATGGCTACACCTTC.